A single sample gave rise to the 5 T cell receptor beta chains below, sequenced in a study of CD8+ T cells in alopecia areata. The authors extracted RNA and reverse transcribed it into cDNA as the sequencing template. The repertoire was sequenced with immunoSEQ multiplex PCR; TCRdb's copy has only in-frame clones and lacks some. The data hold some 170,000 clones, with 58% observed a single time. Noted treatment: oral pan-JAK inhibitor, 5-10 mg twice daily. The material was CD4+ T cells sorted from blood, obtained between weeks 55 and 70, from a patient treated with tofacitinib. These receptors were obtained from a human donor with alopecia areata.

V usage is TRBV29-1 and J usage is TRBJ1-1, with D unclear. V was cut by 6 bases and J by 5 bases, with 16 bases left in between. Germline V gene sequence: CDR1 SQVTM, CDR2 ANQGSEA. This CDR3 comprises 13 residues. The CDR3 loop is CSVIAQQLTEAFF. The CDR3 DNA follows: TGCAGCGTAATCGCGCAACAGTTAACTGAAGCTTTCTTT.

A few counts support this clone. The chain employs TRBV30 and TRBJ2-2, with a weak D call TRBD2 (6 bases). The CDR3 loop spans 13 amino acids. In germline, CDR1 is GTSNPN, CDR2 SVGIG (reference sequence). Trimming stripped 4 bases from V and 7 bases from J, with 13 bases between. CDR3 region: CAWTRRDHGELFF. The CDR3 nucleotides are TGTGCCTGGACGAGGAGGGATCACGGGGAGCTGTTTTTT.

The chain recombines TRBV10-3 with TRBJ1-1; 7 positions agree with TRBD1. The germline V gene encodes CDR1 ENHRY and CDR2 SYGVKD. V was clipped by 6 bases and J by 4 bases; unmatched bases: 5. The CDR3 is 13 amino acids. The CDR3 is CAIRDRDATEAFF. Written as DNA, the CDR3 is TGTGCCATCAGAGACAGGGATGCCACTGAAGCTTTCTTT.

This clone has more than one count but fewer than ten. This sequence joins TRBV29-1 and TRBJ1-4; perhaps TRBD1 as D (6 bases). Germline lookup yields CDR1 SQVTM and CDR2 ANQGSEA. Trimming removed 3 bases from V and 5 bases from J, with 13 bases in between. This CDR3 region has 14 residues. The CDR3 DNA follows: TGCAGCGTTGAGTCAGGGGTGTCAAATGAAAAACTGTTTTTT. Translated: CSVESGVSNEKLFF.

The CDR3 protein is CASRTGGAVPYEQYF. The CDR3 coding sequence is TGTGCCAGCAGAACTGGGGGGGCAGTACCTTACGAGCAGTACTTC. This chain connects TRBV6-5 to TRBJ2-7, with D perhaps matching TRBD2 (7 bases). The germline V gene has CDR1 MNHEY and CDR2 SVGAGI. V lost 6 bases to trimming and J lost 4 bases, with 19 bases between them. The CDR3 is 15 amino acids.